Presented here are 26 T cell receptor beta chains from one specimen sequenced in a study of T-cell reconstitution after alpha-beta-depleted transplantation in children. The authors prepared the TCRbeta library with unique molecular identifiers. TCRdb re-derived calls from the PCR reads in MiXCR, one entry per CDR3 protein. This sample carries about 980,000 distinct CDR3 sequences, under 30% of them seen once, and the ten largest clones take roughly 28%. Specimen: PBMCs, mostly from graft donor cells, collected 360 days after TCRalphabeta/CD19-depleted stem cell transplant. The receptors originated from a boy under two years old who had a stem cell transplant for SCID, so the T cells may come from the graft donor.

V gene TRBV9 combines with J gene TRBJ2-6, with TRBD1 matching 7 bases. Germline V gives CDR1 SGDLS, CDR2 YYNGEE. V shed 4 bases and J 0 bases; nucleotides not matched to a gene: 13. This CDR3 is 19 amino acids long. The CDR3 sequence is CASSSRSGTVHSGANVLTF. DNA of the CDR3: TGTGCCAGCAGCTCCCGCTCTGGGACAGTTCACTCTGGGGCCAACGTCCTGACTTTC.

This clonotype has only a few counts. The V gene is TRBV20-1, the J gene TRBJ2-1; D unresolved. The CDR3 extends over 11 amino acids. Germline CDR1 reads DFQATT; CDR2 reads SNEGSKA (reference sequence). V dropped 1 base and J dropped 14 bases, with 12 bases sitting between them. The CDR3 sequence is CSARGDLSEFF. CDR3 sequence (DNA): TGCAGTGCTAGAGGGGATCTCTCAGAGTTCTTC.

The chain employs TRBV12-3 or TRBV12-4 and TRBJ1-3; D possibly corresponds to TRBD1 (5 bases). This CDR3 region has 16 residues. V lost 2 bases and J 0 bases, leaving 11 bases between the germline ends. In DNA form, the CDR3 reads TGTGCCAGCAGTTTACTCCAGGGACCCTCTGGAAACACCATATATTTT. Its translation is CASSLLQGPSGNTIYF.

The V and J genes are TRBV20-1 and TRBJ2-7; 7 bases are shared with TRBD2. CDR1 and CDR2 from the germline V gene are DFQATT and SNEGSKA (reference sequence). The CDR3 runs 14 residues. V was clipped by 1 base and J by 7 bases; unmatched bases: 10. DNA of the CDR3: TGCAGTGCTAGAGTGGCTAGCGGCCCGGGAGAGCAGTACTTC. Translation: CSARVASGPGEQYF.

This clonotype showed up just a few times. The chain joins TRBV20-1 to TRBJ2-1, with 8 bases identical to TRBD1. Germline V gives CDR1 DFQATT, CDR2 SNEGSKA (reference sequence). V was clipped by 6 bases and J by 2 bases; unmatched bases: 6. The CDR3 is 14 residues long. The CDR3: CSAEGQGAYNEQFF. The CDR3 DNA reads TGCAGTGCGGAAGGACAGGGAGCCTACAATGAGCAGTTCTTC.

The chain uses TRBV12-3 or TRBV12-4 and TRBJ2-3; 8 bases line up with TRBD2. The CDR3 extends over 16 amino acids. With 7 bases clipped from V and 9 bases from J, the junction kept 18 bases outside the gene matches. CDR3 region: CASTPAAREGGETQYF. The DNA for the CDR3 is TGTGCCAGCACTCCGGCGGCCCGGGAGGGGGGGGAAACGCAGTATTTT.

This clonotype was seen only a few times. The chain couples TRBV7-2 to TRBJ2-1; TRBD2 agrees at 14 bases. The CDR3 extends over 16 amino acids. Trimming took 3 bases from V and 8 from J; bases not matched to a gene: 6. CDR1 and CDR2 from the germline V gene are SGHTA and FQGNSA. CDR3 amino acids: CASSFATSGGEDEQFF. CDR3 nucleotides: TGTGCCAGCAGCTTCGCGACTAGCGGGGGGGAGGATGAGCAGTTCTTC.

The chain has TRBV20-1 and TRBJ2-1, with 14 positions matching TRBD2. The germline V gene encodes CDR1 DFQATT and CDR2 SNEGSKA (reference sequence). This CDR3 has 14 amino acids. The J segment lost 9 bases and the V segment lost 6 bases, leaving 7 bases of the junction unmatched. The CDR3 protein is CSATGTSGGSEQFF. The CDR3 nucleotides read TGCAGTGCGACCGGGACTAGCGGGGGTAGTGAGCAGTTCTTC.

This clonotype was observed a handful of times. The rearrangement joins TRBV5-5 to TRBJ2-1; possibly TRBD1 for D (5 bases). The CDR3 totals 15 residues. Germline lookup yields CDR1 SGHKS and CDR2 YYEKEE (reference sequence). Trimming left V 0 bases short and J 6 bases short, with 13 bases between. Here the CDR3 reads CASSLGQLQGNEQFF. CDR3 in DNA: TGTGCCAGCAGCTTGGGCCAGCTCCAGGGCAATGAGCAGTTCTTC. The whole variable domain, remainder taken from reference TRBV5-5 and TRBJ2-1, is DAGVTQSPTHLIKTRGQQVTLRCSPISGHKSVSWYQQVLGQGPQFIFQYYEKEERGRGNFPDRFSARQFPNYSSELNVNALLLGDSALYLCASSLGQLQGNEQFFGPGTRLTVL.

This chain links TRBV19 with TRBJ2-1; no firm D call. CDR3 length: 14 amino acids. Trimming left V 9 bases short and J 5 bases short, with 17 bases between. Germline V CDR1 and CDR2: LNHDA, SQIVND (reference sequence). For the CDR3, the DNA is TGTGCCAGCAGGATGTCAGGTTCCAACAATGAGCAGTTCTTC. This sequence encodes CASRMSGSNNEQFF.

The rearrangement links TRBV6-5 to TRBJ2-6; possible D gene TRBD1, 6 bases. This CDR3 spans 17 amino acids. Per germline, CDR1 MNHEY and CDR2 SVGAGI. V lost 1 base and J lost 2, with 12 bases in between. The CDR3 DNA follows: TGTGCCAGCAGTTACTTCGGCTACAGGGCTGGGGCCAACGTCCTGACTTTC. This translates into CASSYFGYRAGANVLTF.

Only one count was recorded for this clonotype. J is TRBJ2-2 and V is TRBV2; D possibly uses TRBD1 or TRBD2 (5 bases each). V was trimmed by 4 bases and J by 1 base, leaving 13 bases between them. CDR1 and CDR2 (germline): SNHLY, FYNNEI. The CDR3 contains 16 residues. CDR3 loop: CASSVSGRKNTGELFF. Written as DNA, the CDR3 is TGTGCCAGCAGTGTGTCGGGACGGAAGAACACCGGGGAGCTGTTTTTT.

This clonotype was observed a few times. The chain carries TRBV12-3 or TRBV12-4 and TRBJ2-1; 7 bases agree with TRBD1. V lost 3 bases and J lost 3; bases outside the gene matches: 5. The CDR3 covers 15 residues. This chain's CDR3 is CASSLTGSRYNEQFF. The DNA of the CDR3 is TGTGCCAGCAGTTTGACAGGGAGCCGCTACAATGAGCAGTTCTTC.

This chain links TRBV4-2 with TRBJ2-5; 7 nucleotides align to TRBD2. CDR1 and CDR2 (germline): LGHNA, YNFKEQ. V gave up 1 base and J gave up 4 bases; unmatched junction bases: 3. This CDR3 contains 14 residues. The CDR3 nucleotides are TGTGCCAGCAGCCAAGTAGCGGGTCCAGAGACCCAGTACTTC. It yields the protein CASSQVAGPETQYF.

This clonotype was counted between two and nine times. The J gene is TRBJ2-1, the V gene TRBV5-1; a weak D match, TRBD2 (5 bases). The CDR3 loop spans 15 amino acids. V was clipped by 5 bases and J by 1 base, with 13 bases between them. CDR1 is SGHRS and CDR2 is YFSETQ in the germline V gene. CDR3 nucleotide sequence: TGCGCCAGCAGTTTGTCTGAGGGTTCCTACAATGAGCAGTTCTTC. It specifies CASSLSEGSYNEQFF.

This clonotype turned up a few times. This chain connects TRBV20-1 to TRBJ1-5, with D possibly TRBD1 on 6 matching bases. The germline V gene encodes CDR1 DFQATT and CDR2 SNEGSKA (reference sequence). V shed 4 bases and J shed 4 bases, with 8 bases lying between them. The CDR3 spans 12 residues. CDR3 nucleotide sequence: TGCAGTGCTACACAGGGAAATCAGCCCCAGCATTTT. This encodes CSATQGNQPQHF.

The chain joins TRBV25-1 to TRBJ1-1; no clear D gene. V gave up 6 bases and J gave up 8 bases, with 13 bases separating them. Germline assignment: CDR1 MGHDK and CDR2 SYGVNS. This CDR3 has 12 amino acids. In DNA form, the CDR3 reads TGTGCCAGCAGCGCGGCCCCGGGGGAAGCTTTCTTT. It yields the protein CASSAAPGEAFF.

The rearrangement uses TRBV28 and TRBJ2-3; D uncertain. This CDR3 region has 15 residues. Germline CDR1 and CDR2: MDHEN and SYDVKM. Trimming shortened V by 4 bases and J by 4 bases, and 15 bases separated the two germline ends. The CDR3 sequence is CASSSHKGRADTQYF. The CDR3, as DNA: TGTGCCAGCAGTTCCCACAAAGGGCGAGCAGATACGCAGTATTTT.

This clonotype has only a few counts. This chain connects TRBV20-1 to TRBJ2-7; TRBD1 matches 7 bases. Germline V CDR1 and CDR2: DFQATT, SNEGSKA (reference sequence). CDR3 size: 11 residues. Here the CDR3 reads CRGQNPYEQYF. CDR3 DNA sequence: TGCAGGGGACAGAACCCCTACGAGCAGTACTTC.

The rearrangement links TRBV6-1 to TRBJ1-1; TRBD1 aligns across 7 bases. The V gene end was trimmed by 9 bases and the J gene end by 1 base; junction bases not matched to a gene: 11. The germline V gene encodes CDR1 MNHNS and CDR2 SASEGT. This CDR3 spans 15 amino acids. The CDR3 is CASGPLNRGNTEAFF. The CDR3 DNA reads TGTGCCAGTGGGCCACTTAACAGGGGGAACACTGAAGCTTTCTTT.

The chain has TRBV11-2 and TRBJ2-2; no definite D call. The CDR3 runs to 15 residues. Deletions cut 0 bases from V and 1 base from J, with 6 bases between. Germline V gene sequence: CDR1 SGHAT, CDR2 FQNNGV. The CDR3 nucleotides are TGTGCCAGCAGCTTAGATTATAGGAACACCGGGGAGCTGTTTTTT. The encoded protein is CASSLDYRNTGELFF.

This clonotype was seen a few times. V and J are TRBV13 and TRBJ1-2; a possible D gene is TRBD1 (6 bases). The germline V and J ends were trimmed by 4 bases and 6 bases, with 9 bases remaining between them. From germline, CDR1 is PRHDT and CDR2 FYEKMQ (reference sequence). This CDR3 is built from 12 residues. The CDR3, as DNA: TGTGCCAGCAGCTGGGGGCCGGATGGCTACACCTTC. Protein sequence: CASSWGPDGYTF.

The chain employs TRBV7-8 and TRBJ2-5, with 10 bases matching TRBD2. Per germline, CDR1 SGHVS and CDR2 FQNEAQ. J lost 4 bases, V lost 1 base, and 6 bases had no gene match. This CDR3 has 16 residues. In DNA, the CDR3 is TGTGCCAGCAGCTTAGGTCTAGCGGGGGAGGGAGAGACCCAGTACTTC. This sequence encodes CASSLGLAGEGETQYF.

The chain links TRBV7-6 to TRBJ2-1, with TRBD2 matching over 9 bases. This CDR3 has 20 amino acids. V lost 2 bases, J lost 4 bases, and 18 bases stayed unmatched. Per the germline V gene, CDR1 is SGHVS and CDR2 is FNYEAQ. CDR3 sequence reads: CASSLTVGSGGSAVYNEQFF. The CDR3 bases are TGTGCCAGCAGCTTAACAGTTGGTAGCGGGGGCTCGGCCGTTTACAATGAGCAGTTCTTC.

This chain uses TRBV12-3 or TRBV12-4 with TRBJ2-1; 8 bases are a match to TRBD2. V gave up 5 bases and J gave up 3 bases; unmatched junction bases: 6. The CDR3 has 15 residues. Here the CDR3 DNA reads TGTGCCAGCAGTCTTAGCGGGGTCCTCTACAATGAGCAGTTCTTC. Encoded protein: CASSLSGVLYNEQFF.

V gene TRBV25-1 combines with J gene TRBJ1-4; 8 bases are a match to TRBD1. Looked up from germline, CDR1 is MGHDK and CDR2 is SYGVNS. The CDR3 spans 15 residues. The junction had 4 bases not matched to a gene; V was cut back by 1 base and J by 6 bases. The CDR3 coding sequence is TGTGCCAGCAGTGAATTTCAGGGGGCAGATGAAAAACTGTTTTTT. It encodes CASSEFQGADEKLFF.